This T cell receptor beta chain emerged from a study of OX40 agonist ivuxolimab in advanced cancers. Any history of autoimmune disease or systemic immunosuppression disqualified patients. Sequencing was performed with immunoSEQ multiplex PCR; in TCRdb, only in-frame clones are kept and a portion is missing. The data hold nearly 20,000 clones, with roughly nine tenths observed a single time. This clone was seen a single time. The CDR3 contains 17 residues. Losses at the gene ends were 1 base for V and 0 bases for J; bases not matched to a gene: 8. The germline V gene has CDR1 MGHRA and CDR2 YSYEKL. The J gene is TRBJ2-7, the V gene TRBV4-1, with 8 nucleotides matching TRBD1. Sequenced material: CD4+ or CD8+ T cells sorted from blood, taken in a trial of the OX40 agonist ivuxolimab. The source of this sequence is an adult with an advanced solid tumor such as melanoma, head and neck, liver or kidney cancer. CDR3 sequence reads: CASSQVNTGGLSYEQYF. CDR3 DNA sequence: TGCGCCAGCAGCCAAGTTAACACAGGGGGTCTCTCCTACGAGCAGTACTTC.